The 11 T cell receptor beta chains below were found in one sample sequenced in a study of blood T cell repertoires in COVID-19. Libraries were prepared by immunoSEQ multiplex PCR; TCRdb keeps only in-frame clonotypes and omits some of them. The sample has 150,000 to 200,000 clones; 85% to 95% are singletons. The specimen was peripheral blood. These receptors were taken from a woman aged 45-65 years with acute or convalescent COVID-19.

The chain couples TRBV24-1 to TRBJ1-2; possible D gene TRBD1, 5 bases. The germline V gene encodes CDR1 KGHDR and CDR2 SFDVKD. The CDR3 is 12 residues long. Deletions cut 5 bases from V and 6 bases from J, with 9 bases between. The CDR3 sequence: CATSGREHGYTF. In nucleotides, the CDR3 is TGTGCCACCAGTGGCAGGGAACATGGCTACACCTTC.

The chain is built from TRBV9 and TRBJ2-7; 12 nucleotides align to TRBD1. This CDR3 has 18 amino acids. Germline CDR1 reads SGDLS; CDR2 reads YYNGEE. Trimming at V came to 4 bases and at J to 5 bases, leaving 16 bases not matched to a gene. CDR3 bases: TGTGCCAGCAGCACTCAAACCGGGACAGGGGGCGGGCTAGACGAGCAGTACTTC. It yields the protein CASSTQTGTGGGLDEQYF.

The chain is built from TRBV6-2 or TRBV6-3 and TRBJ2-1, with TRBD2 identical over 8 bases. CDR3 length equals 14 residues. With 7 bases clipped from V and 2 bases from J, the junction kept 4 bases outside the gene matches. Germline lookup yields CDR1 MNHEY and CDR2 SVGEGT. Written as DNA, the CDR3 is TGTGCCAGCAACCCGGGACTAGCCTACAATGAGCAGTTCTTC. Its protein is CASNPGLAYNEQFF.

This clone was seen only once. In nucleotides, the CDR3 is TGTGCCAGCAGCTTCTGGCAGGGAGGGGTCAATGAGCAGTTCTTC. Translating gives CASSFWQGGVNEQFF. V and J are TRBV5-5 and TRBJ2-1; TRBD2 agrees at 7 bases. The V segment lost 2 bases and the J segment 6 bases; nucleotides outside the gene matches: 8. Germline CDR1 reads SGHKS; CDR2 reads YYEKEE (reference sequence). The CDR3 sequence is 15 residues long.

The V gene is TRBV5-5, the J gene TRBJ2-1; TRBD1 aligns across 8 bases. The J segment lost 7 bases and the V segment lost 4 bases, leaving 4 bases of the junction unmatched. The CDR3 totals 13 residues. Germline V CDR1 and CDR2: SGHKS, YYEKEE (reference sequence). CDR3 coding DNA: TGTGCCAGCAGCCCGACAGGGGTGAATGAGCAGTTCTTC. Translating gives CASSPTGVNEQFF.

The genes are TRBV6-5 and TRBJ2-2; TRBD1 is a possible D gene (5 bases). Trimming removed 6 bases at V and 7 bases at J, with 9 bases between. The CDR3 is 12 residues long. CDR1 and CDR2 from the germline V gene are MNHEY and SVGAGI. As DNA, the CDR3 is TGTGCCAGCAGCTTAGGGGTCGGGGAGCTGTTTTTT. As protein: CASSLGVGELFF.

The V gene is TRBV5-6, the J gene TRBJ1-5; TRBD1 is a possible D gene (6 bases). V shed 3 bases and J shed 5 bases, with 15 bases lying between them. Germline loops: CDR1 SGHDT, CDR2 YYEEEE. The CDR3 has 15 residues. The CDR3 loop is CASSSEGGRDQPQHF. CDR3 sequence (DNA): TGTGCCAGCAGCTCGGAGGGGGGGCGCGATCAGCCCCAGCATTTT.

The CDR3 loop reads CASSLSRALYNEQFF. As DNA, the CDR3 is TGTGCCAGCAGCTTATCCAGGGCCCTCTACAATGAGCAGTTCTTC. The V and J genes are TRBV7-2 and TRBJ2-1; a weak D match, TRBD1 (5 bases). The germline V gene encodes CDR1 SGHTA and CDR2 FQGNSA. V was trimmed by 2 bases and J by 3 bases, leaving 11 bases between them. This CDR3 is 15 amino acids long.

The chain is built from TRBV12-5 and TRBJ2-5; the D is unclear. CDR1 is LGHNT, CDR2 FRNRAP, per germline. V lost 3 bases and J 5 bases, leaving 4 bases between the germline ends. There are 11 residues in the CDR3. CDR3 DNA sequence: TGTGCTAGTGGTTTCGAGGAGACCCAGTACTTC. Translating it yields CASGFEETQYF.

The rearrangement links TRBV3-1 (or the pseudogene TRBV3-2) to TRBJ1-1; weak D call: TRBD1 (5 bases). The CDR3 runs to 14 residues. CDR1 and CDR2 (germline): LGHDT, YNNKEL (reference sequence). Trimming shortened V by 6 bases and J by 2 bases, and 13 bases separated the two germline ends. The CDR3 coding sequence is TGTGCCAGCAGTCAAATCCAGGGAAACACTGAAGCTTTCTTT. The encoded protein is CASSQIQGNTEAFF.

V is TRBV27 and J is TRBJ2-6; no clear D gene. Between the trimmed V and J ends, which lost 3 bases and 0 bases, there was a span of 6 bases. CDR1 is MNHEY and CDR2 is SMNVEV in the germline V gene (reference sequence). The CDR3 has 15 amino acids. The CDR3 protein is CASSLLSSGANVLTF. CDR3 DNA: TGTGCCAGCAGTTTGTTGAGCTCTGGGGCCAACGTCCTGACTTTC.